One TCR beta chain is described in this entry. Repertoires were generated with immunoSEQ multiplex PCR, while TCRdb's copy carries only in-frame clones and drops some. Of under 75,000 clones listed, around nine tenths are singletons. The CDR3 has 15 residues. Germline V CDR1 and CDR2: LGHNA, YNFKEQ. V lost 0 bases, J lost 3 bases, and 1 base stayed unmatched. The sample originates from a study of OX40 agonist ivuxolimab in advanced cancers. Material: CD4+ or CD8+ T cells sorted from blood, obtained in a trial of the OX40 agonist ivuxolimab. The origin of this receptor is an adult with an advanced solid tumor such as melanoma, head and neck, liver or kidney cancer. The chain combines TRBV4-2 with TRBJ2-7, with 11 nucleotides matching TRBD2. The CDR3 spells CASSQDLAGGYEQYF. CDR3 nucleotides: TGTGCCAGCAGCCAAGATCTAGCGGGAGGCTACGAGCAGTACTTC.